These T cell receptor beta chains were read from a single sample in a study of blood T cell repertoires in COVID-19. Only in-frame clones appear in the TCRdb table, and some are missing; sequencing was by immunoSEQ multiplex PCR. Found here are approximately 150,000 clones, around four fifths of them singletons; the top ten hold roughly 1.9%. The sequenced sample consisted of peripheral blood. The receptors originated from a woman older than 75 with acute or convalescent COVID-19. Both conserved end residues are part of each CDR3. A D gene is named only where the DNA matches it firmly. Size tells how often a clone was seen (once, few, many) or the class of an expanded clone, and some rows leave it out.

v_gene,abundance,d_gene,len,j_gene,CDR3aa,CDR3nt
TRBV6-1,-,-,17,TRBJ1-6,CASSKGWRGGNNSPLHF,TGTGCCAGCAGTAAAGGGTGGAGGGGGGGAAATAATTCACCCCTCCACTTT
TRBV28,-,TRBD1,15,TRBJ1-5,CASRPTGGQNQPQHF,TGTGCCAGCAGACCCACAGGGGGGCAAAATCAGCCCCAGCATTTT
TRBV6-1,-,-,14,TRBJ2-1,CASSDSGLYNEQFF,TGTGCCAGCAGTGATAGCGGTCTATACAATGAGCAGTTCTTC
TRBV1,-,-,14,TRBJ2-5,CTSSHLAGWKTQYF,TGCACCAGCAGCCACTTAGCGGGGTGGAAGACCCAGTACTTC
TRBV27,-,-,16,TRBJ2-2,CASSLRGFQHTGELFF,TGTGCCAGCAGTCTCCGGGGATTCCAGCACACCGGGGAGCTGTTTTTT
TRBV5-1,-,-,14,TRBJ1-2,CASSLAATDGGYTF,TGCGCCAGCAGCTTGGCCGCGACAGATGGAGGCTACACCTTC
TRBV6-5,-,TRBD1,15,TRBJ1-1,CASSPRGGMNTEAFF,TGTGCCAGCTCCCCTCGAGGGGGCATGAACACTGAAGCTTTCTTT
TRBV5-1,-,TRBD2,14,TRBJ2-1,CASRGGAYGHEQFF,TGCGCCAGCCGGGGGGGGGCATACGGTCATGAGCAGTTCTTC
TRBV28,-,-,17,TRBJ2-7,CASSPTRDRRLSYEQYF,TGTGCCAGCAGTCCTACACGAGACAGGAGACTCTCCTACGAGCAGTACTTC
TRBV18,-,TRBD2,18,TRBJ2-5,CASSPPVGSGGHQETQYF,TGTGCCAGCTCACCACCGGTGGGAAGCGGGGGGCACCAAGAGACCCAGTACTTC
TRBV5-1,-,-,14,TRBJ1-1,CASSLAEGNTEAFF,TGCGCCAGCAGCTTGGCCGAGGGGAACACTGAAGCTTTCTTT
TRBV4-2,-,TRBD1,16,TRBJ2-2,CASSQVLQGKTGELFF,TGTGCCAGCAGCCAGGTGCTACAGGGGAAAACCGGGGAGCTGTTTTTT
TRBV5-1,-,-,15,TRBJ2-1,CASSLERISYNEQFF,TGCGCCAGCAGCTTAGAGCGGATCTCCTACAATGAGCAGTTCTTC
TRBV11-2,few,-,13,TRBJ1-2,CASSPSSQYGYTF,TGTGCCAGCAGCCCTTCTTCCCAGTATGGCTACACCTTC
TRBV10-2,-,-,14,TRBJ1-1,CASRWSGTDLEAFF,TGCGCCAGCAGGTGGAGCGGCACTGACCTTGAAGCTTTCTTT
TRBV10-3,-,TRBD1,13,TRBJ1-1,CAIRGQGTPEAFF,TGTGCCATCAGGGGACAGGGTACCCCTGAAGCTTTCTTT
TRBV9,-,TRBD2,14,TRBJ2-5,CASSVESGGETQYF,TGTGCCAGCAGCGTAGAGTCCGGGGGGGAGACCCAGTACTTC
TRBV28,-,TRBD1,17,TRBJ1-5,CASTSITGQGAFQPQHF,TGTGCCAGCACCTCCATCACTGGACAGGGGGCTTTTCAGCCCCAGCATTTT
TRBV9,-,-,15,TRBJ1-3,CASSVRERAGNTIYF,TGTGCCAGCAGCGTAAGAGAGAGGGCAGGAAACACCATATATTTT
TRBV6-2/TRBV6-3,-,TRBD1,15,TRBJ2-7,CASSLPGTGGYEQYF,TGTGCCAGCAGTTTACCCGGGACAGGGGGTTACGAGCAGTACTTC
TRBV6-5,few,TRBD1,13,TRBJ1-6,CASTQGGRSPLHF,TGTGCCAGCACCCAGGGGGGCAGGTCACCCCTCCACTTT
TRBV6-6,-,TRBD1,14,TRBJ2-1,CASSYRTGGNEQFF,TGTGCCAGCAGTTACCGGACAGGGGGGAATGAGCAGTTCTTC
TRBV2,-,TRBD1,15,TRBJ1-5,CASSGQGASNQPQHF,TGTGCCAGCAGTGGACAGGGGGCCAGCAATCAGCCCCAGCATTTT
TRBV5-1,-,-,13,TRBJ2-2,CASSPRWSGELFF,TGCGCCAGCAGCCCTCGGTGGTCCGGGGAGCTGTTTTTT
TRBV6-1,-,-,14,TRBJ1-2,CASSEGGEIYGYTF,TGTGCCAGCAGTGAAGGGGGGGAGATCTATGGCTACACCTTC
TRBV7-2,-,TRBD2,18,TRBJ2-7,CASSPTSGGPLSSYEQYF,TGTGCCAGCAGCCCCACTAGCGGGGGGCCCTTGAGCTCCTACGAGCAGTACTTC
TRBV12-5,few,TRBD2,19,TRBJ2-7,CASGLVNKGLAGGGNEQYF,TGTGCTAGTGGTTTGGTTAACAAGGGACTAGCGGGAGGGGGCAACGAGCAGTACTTC
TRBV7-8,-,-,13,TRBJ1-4,CASSVMTEGKLFF,TGTGCCAGCAGCGTGATGACCGAGGGAAAACTGTTTTTT
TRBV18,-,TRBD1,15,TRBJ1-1,CASSPLNRGRAEAFF,TGTGCCAGCTCACCACTAAACAGGGGGCGAGCTGAAGCTTTCTTT
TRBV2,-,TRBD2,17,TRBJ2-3,CASSELGGGAFSDTQYF,TGTGCCAGCAGTGAATTAGGCGGGGGGGCTTTCTCAGATACGCAGTATTTT
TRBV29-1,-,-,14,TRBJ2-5,CSVGGGGGSETQYF,TGCAGCGTTGGAGGCGGTGGTGGTTCAGAGACCCAGTACTTC
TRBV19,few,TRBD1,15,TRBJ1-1,CASSIPDRGRTEAFF,TGTGCCAGTAGTATACCGGACAGGGGACGCACTGAAGCTTTCTTT
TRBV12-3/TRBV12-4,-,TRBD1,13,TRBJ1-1,CASTRQGDTEAFF,TGTGCCAGCACGAGACAGGGCGACACTGAAGCTTTCTTT
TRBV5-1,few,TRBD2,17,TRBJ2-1,CASSAGLAGRPYNEQFF,TGCGCCAGCAGCGCGGGACTAGCGGGGAGGCCCTACAATGAGCAGTTCTTC
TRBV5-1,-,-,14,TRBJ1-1,CASSLTGGGTEAFF,TGCGCCAGCAGCTTGACTGGGGGAGGCACTGAAGCTTTCTTT
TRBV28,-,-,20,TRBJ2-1,CASTQPRGTRGGEAYNEQFF,TGTGCCAGCACCCAGCCGAGAGGGACAAGGGGTGGTGAAGCTTACAATGAGCAGTTCTTC
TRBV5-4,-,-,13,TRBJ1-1,CASSPTEDTEAFF,TGTGCCAGCAGTCCGACAGAGGACACTGAAGCTTTCTTT
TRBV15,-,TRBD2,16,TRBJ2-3,CATSRDQSGGADTQYF,TGTGCCACCAGCAGAGATCAAAGCGGGGGGGCGGATACGCAGTATTTT
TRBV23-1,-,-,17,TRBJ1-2,CASSQSARRGGFEGYTF,TGCGCCAGCAGTCAATCAGCGAGGAGGGGAGGGTTCGAGGGCTACACCTTC
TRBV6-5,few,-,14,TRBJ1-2,CASSYSAGTYGYTF,TGTGCCAGCAGTTACTCGGCAGGAACCTATGGCTACACCTTC